Reported below is one TCR beta chain. Its antigen is still unknown. This record belongs to a study of early stage breast cancer tumors. For the study at large: Of 15 to 20 invasive breast tumors, fewer than 13 were hormone receptor-positive, HER2-negative. Each sample averaged around 9.5-fold read coverage.

The assay was immunoSEQ multiplex PCR, and TCRdb's table has in-frame clones only and misses some. The table lists 20,000 or so clones, roughly 76% of them singletons. The CDR3 extends over 15 amino acids. Trimming removed 6 bases from V and 0 bases from J; junction bases left unmatched: 4. The germline V gene encodes CDR1 MNHEY and CDR2 SVGAGI. Whole-study findings and limits: Comparing each tissue with blood distinguished tumor from normal in most of the 16 patients. Tumors had about 2.3-fold higher T cell density than normal breast.

The specimen was blood. The chain combines TRBV6-5 with TRBJ1-5; TRBD1 matches 8 bases. The TCR originated in a person aged 55 to 70 with breast cancer. The CDR3 sequence is CASRGDRNSNQPQHF. CDR3 DNA: TGTGCCAGCAGGGGGGACAGGAATAGCAATCAGCCCCAGCATTTT.